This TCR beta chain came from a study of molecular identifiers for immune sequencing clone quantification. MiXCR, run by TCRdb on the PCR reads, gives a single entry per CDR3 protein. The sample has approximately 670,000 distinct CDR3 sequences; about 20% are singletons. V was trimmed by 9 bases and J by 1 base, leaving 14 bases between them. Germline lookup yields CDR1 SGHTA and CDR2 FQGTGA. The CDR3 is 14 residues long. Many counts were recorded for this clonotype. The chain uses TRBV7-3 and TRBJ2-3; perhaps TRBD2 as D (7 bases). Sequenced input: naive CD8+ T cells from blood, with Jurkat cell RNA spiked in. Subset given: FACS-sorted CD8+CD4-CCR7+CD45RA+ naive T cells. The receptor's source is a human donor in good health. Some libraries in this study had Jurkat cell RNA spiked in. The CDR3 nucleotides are TGTGCCAGACAGGGAGGGATGGGCACAGATACGCAGTATTTT. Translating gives CARQGGMGTDTQYF. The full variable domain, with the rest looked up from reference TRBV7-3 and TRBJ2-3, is GAGVSQTPSNKVTEKGKYVELRCDPISGHTALYWYRQSLGQGPEFLIYFQGTGAADDSGLPNDRFFAVRPEGSVSTLKIQRTERGDSAVYLCARQGGMGTDTQYFGPGTRLTVL.